Listed below are T cell receptor beta chains from one sample, sequenced in a study of regulatory T cells in long-lasting Graves disease. TCRdb independently ran MiXCR on the multiplex PCR reads; one entry per CDR3 protein. The data hold 500,000 or so distinct CDR3 sequences, with around 15% observed a single time. This sample also appeared in a second study, on T cells in Graves' hyperthyroidism and ophthalmopathy.

The material sequenced was peripheral blood mononuclear cells (PBMCs), taken at new diagnosis, from a patient treated with antithyroid drugs. These receptors all stem from a woman between 50 and 59 years old with Graves disease. The CDR3 runs from the conserved cysteine through the conserved F or W. D genes are given only for firm matches. Where a row states a size, it is once, few, many or the class of an expanded clone; other rows omit it.

J	D	size	V	CDR3	DNA
TRBJ2-1	NA	many	TRBV5-1	CASSPDSSSYNEQFF	TGTGCCAGCAGTCCGGACAGCAGCTCCTACAATGAGCAGTTCTTC
TRBJ2-1	TRBD2	few	TRBV11-2	CASSIGTSGQVEFF	TGTGCCAGCAGCATAGGGACTAGCGGTCAGGTGGAGTTCTTC
TRBJ2-7	TRBD1	NA	TRBV9	CASSGGTGRGYEQYF	TGTGCCAGCAGCGGCGGGACAGGGAGGGGCTACGAGCAGTACTTC
TRBJ1-2	NA	few	TRBV11-2	CASSLVEAYGYTF	TGTGCCAGCAGCTTAGTAGAGGCCTATGGCTACACCTTC
TRBJ2-3	TRBD2	NA	TRBV20-1	CSATSGREVADTQYF	TGCAGTGCTACCTCCGGGCGGGAGGTAGCAGATACGCAGTATTTT
TRBJ1-1	NA	NA	TRBV24-1	CATRGPGNTEAFF	TGTGCCACCAGAGGTCCAGGGAACACTGAAGCTTTCTTT
TRBJ1-4	NA	many	TRBV27	CASKQGPNEKLFF	TGTGCCAGCAAGCAGGGCCCTAATGAAAAACTGTTTTTT
TRBJ1-1	NA	NA	TRBV27	CASSQKGARGNTEAFF	TGTGCCAGCAGCCAAAAGGGAGCCAGGGGGAACACTGAAGCTTTCTTT
TRBJ1-4	NA	NA	TRBV4-2	CASSQELGGGDEKLFF	TGTGCCAGCAGCCAAGAGCTCGGGGGAGGGGATGAAAAACTGTTTTTT
TRBJ1-5	NA	few	TRBV28	CASSWSRVQHF	TGTGCCAGCAGCTGGAGCCGGGTCCAGCATTTT
TRBJ2-2	NA	few	TRBV4-1	CASSQQDRLMNTGELFF	TGCGCCAGCAGCCAACAAGACAGGCTCATGAACACCGGGGAGCTGTTTTTT
TRBJ1-5	NA	NA	TRBV5-5	CASSLVRGAQPQHF	TGTGCCAGCAGCTTGGTCCGGGGGGCTCAACCCCAGCATTTT
TRBJ2-1	TRBD2	many	TRBV28	CASSQGRVAGGGEQFF	TGTGCCAGCAGTCAAGGGCGGGTAGCGGGAGGCGGGGAGCAGTTCTTC
TRBJ2-7	NA	many	TRBV11-2	CASSRQLEQYF	TGTGCCAGCAGTAGACAGCTTGAGCAGTACTTC
TRBJ1-5	NA	many	TRBV28	CASSPGTDQPQHF	TGTGCCAGCAGCCCCGGGACTGATCAGCCCCAGCATTTT
TRBJ1-2	NA	NA	TRBV5-4	CASSLPGSGYGYTF	TGTGCCAGCAGCCTCCCAGGGTCTGGCTATGGCTACACCTTC
TRBJ2-1	TRBD2	many	TRBV12-3/TRBV12-4	CASSLWTSGDYNEQFF	TGTGCCAGCAGTTTATGGACTAGCGGGGACTACAATGAGCAGTTCTTC
TRBJ2-2	TRBD2	many	TRBV28	CASNPGLAGVVGELFF	TGTGCCAGCAACCCGGGACTAGCGGGAGTGGTCGGGGAGCTGTTTTTT
TRBJ2-2	NA	NA	TRBV9	CASSPSWVQGRPGELFF	TGTGCCAGCAGCCCAAGCTGGGTGCAGGGCCGACCCGGGGAGCTGTTTTTT
TRBJ2-5	NA	many	TRBV7-8	CASSYRTAKETQYF	TGTGCCAGCAGCTATCGGACTGCCAAAGAGACCCAGTACTTC
TRBJ2-7	NA	many	TRBV5-4	CASSLARAGDEQYF	TGTGCCAGCAGCTTGGCTCGGGCAGGCGACGAGCAGTACTTC
TRBJ2-3	TRBD2	many	TRBV27	CASSVGLAGSTDTQYF	TGTGCCAGCAGTGTAGGACTAGCGGGCAGCACAGATACGCAGTATTTT
TRBJ2-5	NA	many	TRBV27	CASSLSGGGFSQETQYF	TGTGCCAGCAGTTTATCGGGGGGCGGATTCTCCCAAGAGACCCAGTACTTC
TRBJ1-5	TRBD1	few	TRBV20-1	CSARDDRDHQPQHF	TGCAGTGCTAGAGACGACAGGGACCATCAGCCCCAGCATTTT
TRBJ2-2	NA	many	TRBV19	CASSKRRDANTGELFF	TGTGCCAGTAGTAAGAGGCGGGACGCGAACACCGGGGAGCTGTTTTTT
TRBJ2-7	TRBD2	few	TRBV28	CASSPSGILVYEQYF	TGTGCCAGCAGCCCTAGCGGGATTTTGGTCTACGAGCAGTACTTC
TRBJ2-5	NA	many	TRBV30	CAWSDRLASGTQYF	TGTGCCTGGAGTGACAGGCTAGCGTCTGGGACCCAGTACTTC
TRBJ1-2	NA	many	TRBV28	CASSSGYGYTF	TGTGCCAGCAGTTCGGGGTATGGCTACACCTTC
TRBJ2-2	TRBD2	few	TRBV6-1	CASGWGRGGELFF	TGTGCCAGCGGATGGGGGAGGGGCGGGGAGCTGTTTTTT
TRBJ1-4	NA	NA	TRBV4-2	CASSQGLAGPTNEKLFF	TGTGCCAGCAGCCAAGGCCTGGCAGGGCCAACTAATGAAAAACTGTTTTTT
TRBJ1-5	NA	NA	TRBV5-5	CASRIVNQPQHF	TGTGCCAGCAGAATAGTCAATCAGCCCCAGCATTTT
TRBJ2-3	TRBD1	many	TRBV24-1	CATSNPTGLGDTDTQYF	TGTGCCACCAGTAATCCGACAGGGTTAGGAGACACAGATACGCAGTATTTT
TRBJ2-1	TRBD2	many	TRBV5-1	CASRGTSGSVEQFF	TGCGCCAGCAGAGGGACTAGCGGAAGTGTTGAGCAGTTCTTC
TRBJ2-7	NA	many	TRBV2	CASSVGTGGEQYF	TGTGCCAGCAGTGTCGGGACCGGGGGCGAGCAGTACTTC
TRBJ2-3	TRBD1	NA	TRBV29-1	CSVVGTETTDTQYF	TGCAGCGTTGTCGGGACAGAGACCACAGATACGCAGTATTTT
TRBJ2-7	NA	NA	TRBV5-6	CASSLVGESYEQYF	TGTGCCAGCAGCTTGGTGGGCGAATCCTACGAGCAGTACTTC
TRBJ2-3	TRBD2	NA	TRBV29-1	CSVDLSGSDTQYF	TGCAGCGTTGATCTCAGCGGGAGTGATACGCAGTATTTT
TRBJ1-5	NA	NA	TRBV30	CAWSVRQVNQPQHF	TGTGCCTGGAGTGTAAGACAGGTCAATCAGCCCCAGCATTTT
TRBJ1-4	NA	many	TRBV28	CASSLWDSNEKLFF	TGTGCCAGCAGTTTATGGGACAGTAATGAAAAACTGTTTTTT
TRBJ1-1	TRBD1	many	TRBV11-2	CASSIITGALEAFF	TGTGCCAGCAGCATAATCACAGGGGCGCTCGAAGCTTTCTTT
TRBJ2-5	TRBD2	many	TRBV28	CASSFLPPGLAGGQVTQYF	TGTGCCAGCAGTTTCCTGCCTCCCGGACTAGCGGGAGGGCAAGTGACCCAGTACTTC
TRBJ2-7	NA	many	TRBV5-5	CASSLGTYEQYF	TGTGCCAGCAGCCTAGGGACTTACGAGCAGTACTTC
TRBJ2-1	NA	many	TRBV5-1	CASSLEGQTHNEQFF	TGCGCCAGCAGCTTGGAAGGACAGACACACAATGAGCAGTTCTTC
TRBJ2-6	NA	many	TRBV27	CASSPRSGANVLTF	TGTGCCAGCAGTCCCCGCTCTGGGGCCAACGTCCTGACTTTC
TRBJ2-1	NA	NA	TRBV9	CASSVRGGGGSDNEQFF	TGTGCCAGCAGCGTAAGAGGCGGAGGGGGATCCGACAATGAGCAGTTCTTC
TRBJ2-7	TRBD1	many	TRBV12-3/TRBV12-4	CASSSSQGVYEQYF	TGTGCCAGCAGTTCTAGCCAGGGGGTCTACGAGCAGTACTTC
TRBJ2-2	TRBD1	many	TRBV7-8	CASSPRTGPTGELFF	TGTGCCAGCAGCCCTAGGACAGGGCCCACCGGGGAGCTGTTTTTT
TRBJ2-2	NA	many	TRBV28	CASSFRGLNTGELFF	TGTGCCAGCAGTTTTCGAGGGTTGAACACCGGGGAGCTGTTTTTT
TRBJ2-1	NA	few	TRBV4-1	CASSHGGFLGSSYNEQFF	TGCGCCAGCAGCCACGGAGGGTTCCTGGGTAGCTCCTACAATGAGCAGTTCTTC
TRBJ1-2	NA	many	TRBV7-6	CASSPGSDYGYTF	TGTGCCAGCAGCCCAGGGAGCGACTATGGCTACACCTTC
TRBJ2-7	NA	few	TRBV28	CASSSAAANYEQYF	TGTGCCAGCAGTAGCGCCGCAGCCAACTACGAGCAGTACTTC
TRBJ2-1	TRBD2	many	TRBV7-9	CASSLELGTSGMDGSYNEQFF	TGTGCCAGCAGCTTAGAACTCGGGACTAGCGGGATGGACGGCTCCTACAATGAGCAGTTCTTC
TRBJ2-1	NA	many	TRBV3-1	CASSHQQLAGSRVSYNEQFF	TGTGCCAGCAGCCACCAACAATTGGCGGGGTCAAGGGTCTCCTACAATGAGCAGTTCTTC
TRBJ1-1	NA	few	TRBV4-1	CASSLTQGVGTEAFF	TGCGCCAGCAGCCTCACACAGGGAGTTGGAACTGAAGCTTTCTTT
TRBJ1-1	NA	many	TRBV11-2	CASSRLLAGNMNTEAFF	TGTGCCAGCAGCAGACTCCTGGCGGGAAACATGAACACTGAAGCTTTCTTT
TRBJ2-1	TRBD1	many	TRBV28	CASSRTGSSYNEQFF	TGTGCCAGCAGTAGGACAGGGAGCTCCTACAATGAGCAGTTCTTC
TRBJ1-1	NA	many	TRBV5-8	CASSPGPGAAFF	TGTGCCAGCAGCCCGGGGCCGGGGGCGGCTTTCTTT